A selection of T cell receptor beta chains follows, all from one sample in a study of post-analysis software for immune sequencing data. TCRdb re-called the PCR reads with MiXCR, one entry per CDR3 protein. The sample yields fewer than 850,000 distinct CDR3 sequences, under 60% seen once. Specimen: blood. Receptors originate from a girl aged 10 to 17 with multiple sclerosis. The CDR3 runs from the conserved cysteine through the conserved F or W. Each record gives: J gene, V gene, D gene, clone size, CDR3 DNA, CDR3 protein. A D gene is named only where the DNA matches it firmly. Clone size appears in some rows only: once, few, many, or a class for an expanded clone.

j_call: TRBJ2-7
v_call: TRBV6-2/TRBV6-3
d_call: TRBD2
clone_size: -
cdr3_nt: TGTGCCAGCAGTTATAGGATCCTGCCCCTAGCGGCTTCTAGTCCCTACGAGCAGTACTTC
cdr3_aa: CASSYRILPLAASSPYEQYF

j_call: TRBJ2-1
v_call: TRBV7-2
d_call: -
clone_size: -
cdr3_nt: TGTGCCAGCAACCCACAGGGGGGGTGGAGAAAGAATGAGCAGTTCTTC
cdr3_aa: CASNPQGGWRKNEQFF

j_call: TRBJ2-6
v_call: TRBV29-1
d_call: -
clone_size: few
cdr3_nt: TGCAGCGTTCTGACAGTGCACTCTGGGGCCAACGTCCTGACTTTC
cdr3_aa: CSVLTVHSGANVLTF

j_call: TRBJ2-1
v_call: TRBV29-1
d_call: -
clone_size: few
cdr3_nt: TGCAGCGTCCGGGCCCGGACAAACAATGAGCAGTTCTTC
cdr3_aa: CSVRARTNNEQFF

j_call: TRBJ2-1
v_call: TRBV27
d_call: TRBD2
clone_size: -
cdr3_nt: TGTGCCAGCAGTTCCCGACTAGCGGGGGGGCCCAATGAGCAGTTCTTC
cdr3_aa: CASSSRLAGGPNEQFF

j_call: TRBJ2-1
v_call: TRBV27
d_call: -
clone_size: few
cdr3_nt: TGTGCCAGCAGCTCCCACGGTACCAGATCCAATGAGCAGTTCTTC
cdr3_aa: CASSSHGTRSNEQFF

j_call: TRBJ2-3
v_call: TRBV20-1
d_call: -
clone_size: -
cdr3_nt: TGCAGTGCTAGAGTCCCCGCTAGCACAGATACGCAGTATTTT
cdr3_aa: CSARVPASTDTQYF

j_call: TRBJ2-1
v_call: TRBV20-1
d_call: -
clone_size: -
cdr3_nt: TGCAGTCAACGACCATCCTACCCTCTTAACAATGAGCAGTTCTTC
cdr3_aa: CSQRPSYPLNNEQFF

j_call: TRBJ2-5
v_call: TRBV6-1
d_call: TRBD1
clone_size: -
cdr3_nt: TGTGCCAGCAGTGAGCCGACAGGGGGAGAGACCCAGTACTTC
cdr3_aa: CASSEPTGGETQYF

j_call: TRBJ2-1
v_call: TRBV29-1
d_call: -
clone_size: -
cdr3_nt: TGCAGCGTTGTGGGGAGGGGGGGCAATGAGCAGTTCTTC
cdr3_aa: CSVVGRGGNEQFF

j_call: TRBJ1-5
v_call: TRBV27
d_call: -
clone_size: -
cdr3_nt: TGTGCCAGCAGTTTATCCGGGGTAGGGCAGCCCCAGCATTTT
cdr3_aa: CASSLSGVGQPQHF

j_call: TRBJ2-1
v_call: TRBV9
d_call: TRBD2
clone_size: -
cdr3_nt: TGTGCCAGCAGCGGAGGGAGCGGGAGCTCCTACAATGAGCAGTTCTTC
cdr3_aa: CASSGGSGSSYNEQFF

j_call: TRBJ2-3
v_call: TRBV6-1
d_call: -
clone_size: -
cdr3_nt: TGTGCCAGCGGCCCAGGGTTCGGGCCAGATACGCAGTATTTT
cdr3_aa: CASGPGFGPDTQYF

j_call: TRBJ2-7
v_call: TRBV11-2
d_call: -
clone_size: once
cdr3_nt: TGTGCCAGCACCGCGGACGCATGGGCCTACGAGCAGTACTTC
cdr3_aa: CASTADAWAYEQYF

j_call: TRBJ2-5
v_call: TRBV7-2
d_call: -
clone_size: -
cdr3_nt: TGTGCCAGCAGCCGGGGGCTAGCTGTTGAGACCCAGTACTTC
cdr3_aa: CASSRGLAVETQYF

j_call: TRBJ2-7
v_call: TRBV5-1
d_call: TRBD2
clone_size: -
cdr3_nt: TGCGCCACCGGCCTCGGGGCGGGAGGGCCCTACGAGCAGTACTTC
cdr3_aa: CATGLGAGGPYEQYF

j_call: TRBJ2-5
v_call: TRBV11-1
d_call: TRBD1
clone_size: -
cdr3_nt: TGTGCCAGCAGCTCGGACAGGGATGGGACCCAGTACTTC
cdr3_aa: CASSSDRDGTQYF

j_call: TRBJ2-7
v_call: TRBV10-2
d_call: -
clone_size: few
cdr3_nt: TGCGCCAGCAGTGACCGCGGGACCCACTACGAGCAGTACTTC
cdr3_aa: CASSDRGTHYEQYF

j_call: TRBJ2-5
v_call: TRBV20-1
d_call: TRBD2
clone_size: -
cdr3_nt: TGCAGTGCTAGTAGGCTAGCGGGACCCCAAGAGACCCAGTACTTC
cdr3_aa: CSASRLAGPQETQYF

j_call: TRBJ2-7
v_call: TRBV5-1
d_call: TRBD2
clone_size: -
cdr3_nt: TGCGCCAGCAGCCCCCTAGCGGGAGGGCCTTTTGTGTCCTACAATGAGCAGTACTTC
cdr3_aa: CASSPLAGGPFVSYNEQYF

j_call: TRBJ1-2
v_call: TRBV6-2/TRBV6-3
d_call: -
clone_size: -
cdr3_nt: TGTGCCAGCAGTTACCCAGGAGCCAACTATGGCTACACCTTC
cdr3_aa: CASSYPGANYGYTF

j_call: TRBJ2-1
v_call: TRBV4-1
d_call: TRBD2
clone_size: few
cdr3_nt: TGCGCCAGCAGCCCCTCCGGGACTAGCGGTTACAATGAGCAGTTCTTC
cdr3_aa: CASSPSGTSGYNEQFF

j_call: TRBJ2-3
v_call: TRBV5-1
d_call: -
clone_size: few
cdr3_nt: TGCGCCAGCAGGGCGGGCACCTCCACAGATACGCAGTATTTT
cdr3_aa: CASRAGTSTDTQYF

j_call: TRBJ1-2
v_call: TRBV6-6
d_call: TRBD1
clone_size: -
cdr3_nt: TGTGCCAGCAGTTACATGACAGGGACCCTCAACTATGGCTACACCTTC
cdr3_aa: CASSYMTGTLNYGYTF

j_call: TRBJ2-2
v_call: TRBV4-1
d_call: -
clone_size: -
cdr3_nt: TGCGCCAGCAGCCAAGAAGGTCGTGGCGGGGAGCTGTTTTTT
cdr3_aa: CASSQEGRGGELFF

j_call: TRBJ2-1
v_call: TRBV29-1
d_call: -
clone_size: few
cdr3_nt: TGCAGCGTTGGGAAGGTTTCCTACAATGAGCAGTTCTTC
cdr3_aa: CSVGKVSYNEQFF

j_call: TRBJ2-7
v_call: TRBV3-1
d_call: -
clone_size: -
cdr3_nt: TGTGCCAGCAGCCAATGGGGCGAGCAGTACTTC
cdr3_aa: CASSQWGEQYF

j_call: TRBJ2-2
v_call: TRBV6-5
d_call: -
clone_size: few
cdr3_nt: TGTGCCAGCAGTTCTTGGACGGGGAACACCGGGGAGCTGTTTTTT
cdr3_aa: CASSSWTGNTGELFF

j_call: TRBJ2-3
v_call: TRBV11-3
d_call: -
clone_size: once
cdr3_nt: TGTGCCAGTGAGGGATACGGCACAGATACGCAGTATTTT
cdr3_aa: CASEGYGTDTQYF

j_call: TRBJ2-3
v_call: TRBV20-1
d_call: TRBD2
clone_size: -
cdr3_nt: TGCAGTGCTAGTTCGCGGGAGAAGACAGATACGCAGTATTTT
cdr3_aa: CSASSREKTDTQYF

j_call: TRBJ2-1
v_call: TRBV4-3
d_call: TRBD2
clone_size: few
cdr3_nt: TGCGCCAGCAGCCAAGATCTTGGAGGGGAGGGGTTCTTC
cdr3_aa: CASSQDLGGEGFF

j_call: TRBJ1-1
v_call: TRBV5-1
d_call: -
clone_size: -
cdr3_nt: TGCGCCAGCAGCCCAGACCCAGAGAACACTGAAGCTTTCTTT
cdr3_aa: CASSPDPENTEAFF

j_call: TRBJ1-1
v_call: TRBV12-3/TRBV12-4
d_call: TRBD1
clone_size: -
cdr3_nt: TGTGCCAGCAGTTACAGGGGACCGAACACTGAAGCTTTCTTT
cdr3_aa: CASSYRGPNTEAFF

j_call: TRBJ1-6
v_call: TRBV6-5
d_call: -
clone_size: few
cdr3_nt: TGTGCCAGCAGTAGGGCCGACTTGAATTCACCCCTCCACTTT
cdr3_aa: CASSRADLNSPLHF

j_call: TRBJ2-3
v_call: TRBV29-1
d_call: -
clone_size: few
cdr3_nt: TGCAGCGTTGTGCTTGGTACTAGCACAGATACGCAGTATTTT
cdr3_aa: CSVVLGTSTDTQYF

j_call: TRBJ2-7
v_call: TRBV3-1
d_call: TRBD1
clone_size: -
cdr3_nt: TGTGCCAGCAGCCCGACCGGGACAGGCTCTTCCTACGAGCAGTACTTC
cdr3_aa: CASSPTGTGSSYEQYF

j_call: TRBJ2-1
v_call: TRBV11-1
d_call: TRBD2
clone_size: -
cdr3_nt: TGTGCCAGCAGCTGGGGGGGTAGCCGGAATGAGCAGTTCTTC
cdr3_aa: CASSWGGSRNEQFF

j_call: TRBJ2-3
v_call: TRBV14
d_call: TRBD2
clone_size: once
cdr3_nt: TGTGCCAGCAGCCAAACAGCGGGAGGGCAGAGGGATACGCAGTATTTT
cdr3_aa: CASSQTAGGQRDTQYF

j_call: TRBJ2-1
v_call: TRBV12-3/TRBV12-4
d_call: TRBD2
clone_size: -
cdr3_nt: TGTGCCAGCCTCAAAAGCCTAGCGGGAGGGTCCTACAATGAGCAGTTCTTC
cdr3_aa: CASLKSLAGGSYNEQFF

j_call: TRBJ1-6
v_call: TRBV27
d_call: TRBD1
clone_size: few
cdr3_nt: TGTGCCAGCAGTGTCCTCAGTACAGGGGGGGATTCACCCCTCCACTTT
cdr3_aa: CASSVLSTGGDSPLHF

j_call: TRBJ2-7
v_call: TRBV12-3/TRBV12-4
d_call: -
clone_size: few
cdr3_nt: TGTGCCAGCAGCTGGGGACTGGGGAGCTCCTACGAGCAGTACTTC
cdr3_aa: CASSWGLGSSYEQYF

j_call: TRBJ1-1
v_call: TRBV10-3
d_call: -
clone_size: once
cdr3_nt: TGTGCCATCAGTGAGTCGAGGGCAGTTGAAGCTTTCTTT
cdr3_aa: CAISESRAVEAFF

j_call: TRBJ2-6
v_call: TRBV3-1
d_call: -
clone_size: -
cdr3_nt: TGTGCCAGCAGTCCCTATGTAGCCGGGCCTGGGGCCAACGTCCTGACTTTC
cdr3_aa: CASSPYVAGPGANVLTF

j_call: TRBJ2-7
v_call: TRBV9
d_call: TRBD2
clone_size: -
cdr3_nt: TGTGCCAGCAGCACGCCTCGTCCGGGACTAGCGGTAACCTACGAGCAGTACTTC
cdr3_aa: CASSTPRPGLAVTYEQYF

j_call: TRBJ2-4
v_call: TRBV7-9
d_call: TRBD2
clone_size: -
cdr3_nt: TGTGCCAGCAGCTTGGGGGGACTAGCGGTAGCCAAAAACATTCAGTACTTC
cdr3_aa: CASSLGGLAVAKNIQYF

j_call: TRBJ1-5
v_call: TRBV7-8
d_call: -
clone_size: -
cdr3_nt: TGTGCCAGCAGCTTAGCGACCTGGGCAGAAAATCAGCCCCAGCATTTT
cdr3_aa: CASSLATWAENQPQHF